Listed here is a single T cell receptor (beta chain). The antigen remains undetermined. The CDR3 runs 15 residues. In germline, CDR1 is SEHNR, CDR2 FQNEAQ (reference sequence). V was trimmed by 0 bases and J by 6 bases, leaving 11 bases between them. The data derive from a study of cytomegalovirus exposure and HLA in healthy donors. Across the study: When 398 donors were genotyped, roughly 80% of them were found to fall in the Caucasian-associated ancestry cluster. Study-level findings and limits: With DRB1 most and HLA-C fewest, TCR association rates differed between HLA loci in a later analysis. 87-base-pair reads could not separate some V segments, including TRBV6-2 and TRBV6-3. In a later analysis, a missense DCLRE1C variant was linked to TCR beta V- and J-gene trimming.

13 Jbeta primers and 60 Vbeta primers were used for the PCR. Sequencing used immunoSEQ multiplex PCR; TCRdb keeps in-frame clones, though not all of them. Found here are 110,000 to 150,000 clones, under 85% of them singletons; the top ten hold more than 0.95%. This chain joins TRBV7-9 and TRBJ2-2, with a tentative D call TRBD1 (6 bases). What was sequenced was PBMCs. The clonotype comes from a man younger than 35 in good health and CMV-seronegative. The CDR3: CASSLANRVPGELFF. CDR3 nucleotide sequence: TGTGCCAGCAGCTTAGCGAACAGGGTCCCCGGGGAGCTGTTTTTT.